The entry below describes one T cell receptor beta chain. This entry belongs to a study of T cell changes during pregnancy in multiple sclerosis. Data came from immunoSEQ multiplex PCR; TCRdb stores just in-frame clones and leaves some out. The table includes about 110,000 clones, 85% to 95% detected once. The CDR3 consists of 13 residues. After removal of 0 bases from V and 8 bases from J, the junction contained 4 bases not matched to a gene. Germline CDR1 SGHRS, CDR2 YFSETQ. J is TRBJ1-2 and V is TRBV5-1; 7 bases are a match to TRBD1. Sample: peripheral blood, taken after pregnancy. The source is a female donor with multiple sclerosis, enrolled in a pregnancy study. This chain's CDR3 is CASSLATGKGYTF. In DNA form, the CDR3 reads TGCGCCAGCAGCTTGGCGACAGGGAAGGGCTACACCTTC. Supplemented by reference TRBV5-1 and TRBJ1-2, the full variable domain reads KAGVTQTPRYLIKTRGQQVTLSCSPISGHRSVSWYQQTPGQGLQFLFEYFSETQRNKGNFPGRFSGRQFSNSRSEMNVSTLELGDSALYLCASSLATGKGYTFGSGTRLTVV.